One sample yielded the 21 T cell receptor beta chains listed below, sequenced in a study of CD8 T cells in ankylosing spondylitis. Study-level findings and limits: Ankylosing spondylitis blood appeared to be characterized by a TCR beta motif of fewer than ten highly homologous variants.

These receptors have no known antigen. MiXCR, run by TCRdb on the 5' RACE reads, gives a single entry per CDR3 protein. The repertoire includes roughly 470,000 distinct CDR3 sequences, 26% of them detected once, and roughly 0.8% sits in the top ten. The source material was blood, either unsorted or a sorted T cell fraction (not recorded which). Receptor source: a male donor with ankylosing spondylitis.

This clonotype was picked up a small number of times. The chain has TRBV29-1 and TRBJ2-7; D is uncertain. From germline, CDR1 is SQVTM and CDR2 ANQGSEA. Trimming cost V 7 bases and J 7 bases, with 14 bases left between them. This CDR3 has 11 residues. DNA for the CDR3: TGCAGCGCCACTTCGACCGGGGAGCAGTACTTC. Translated: CSATSTGEQYF.

This chain's CDR3 is CASSISPKQETQYF. As DNA, the CDR3 is TGTGCCAGTAGTATATCGCCAAAACAAGAGACCCAGTACTTC. This chain uses TRBV19 with TRBJ2-5; D gene ambiguous. Trimming pared 2 bases from V and 2 bases from J, leaving 9 bases between. The V gene's germline CDR1 is LNHDA and CDR2 SQIVND (reference sequence). There are 14 residues in the CDR3.

This clonotype was counted between two and nine times. The chain carries TRBV7-2 and TRBJ1-2, with 8 bases aligning to TRBD1. The V segment lost 5 bases and the J segment 5 bases; nucleotides outside the gene matches: 1. The CDR3 extends over 12 amino acids. Germline CDR1 SGHTA, CDR2 FQGNSA. This CDR3 reads CASSRTGYGYTF. DNA for the CDR3: TGTGCCAGCAGCCGGACAGGGTATGGCTACACCTTC.

This clonotype has just a few counts. J is TRBJ1-3 and V is TRBV5-1; D gene uncertain. The length of the CDR3 is 14 residues. The germline gives CDR1 SGHRS, CDR2 YFSETQ. V lost 3 bases and J 0 bases, leaving 7 bases between the germline ends. CDR3 residues: CASSSSFSGNTIYF. The CDR3 coding sequence is TGCGCCAGCAGCTCCAGCTTCTCTGGAAACACCATATATTTT.

The chain carries TRBV27 and TRBJ2-5; D uncertain. Germline V gives CDR1 MNHEY, CDR2 SMNVEV (reference sequence). The V end lost 5 bases, the J end lost 5 bases, and 18 bases lay between the germline ends. The CDR3 covers 15 residues. The CDR3, as DNA: TGTGCCAGCAGTCCGAGACCCAATTTGTGGGAGACCCAGTACTTC. It translates to CASSPRPNLWETQYF.

This clonotype appeared once. The CDR3 DNA follows: TGCGCCAGCAGCCCCCGGGTTGGCAGGGGGCCGGAGACCCAGTACTTC. This encodes CASSPRVGRGPETQYF. The rearrangement uses TRBV5-1 and TRBJ2-5; 8 nucleotides agree with TRBD1. CDR3 size: 16 residues. The trim removed 4 bases at V and 5 bases at J, leaving 13 bases unmatched. Germline assignment: CDR1 SGHRS and CDR2 YFSETQ.

Many counts were recorded for this clonotype. The chain couples TRBV29-1 to TRBJ2-2; 7 bases match TRBD1. CDR1 and CDR2 from the germline V gene are SQVTM and ANQGSEA. This CDR3 is 13 amino acids long. V gave up 6 bases and J gave up 4 bases; unmatched junction bases: 5. The DNA for the CDR3 is TGCAGCGTGGCCGGGACAGTCACCGGGGAGCTGTTTTTT. Amino acid sequence: CSVAGTVTGELFF.

J is TRBJ1-2 and V is TRBV5-1; possibly TRBD1 for D (6 bases). Trimming cost V 4 bases and J 8 bases, with 12 bases left between them. Per germline, CDR1 SGHRS and CDR2 YFSETQ. The CDR3 extends over 12 amino acids. The CDR3 DNA is TGCGCCAGCAGCACCAGGGGTGGCGGCTACACCTTC. Residues: CASSTRGGGYTF.

This clonotype was detected a few times. The genes are TRBV20-1 and TRBJ2-3; 9 bases map to TRBD2. This CDR3 comprises 15 residues. Germline lookup yields CDR1 DFQATT and CDR2 SNEGSKA (reference sequence). V trimming: 4 bases; J trimming: 0 bases; junction bases outside the gene matches: 5. CDR3 protein: CSATQREASTDTQYF. The CDR3 region has the DNA TGCAGTGCTACCCAGCGGGAGGCTAGCACAGATACGCAGTATTTT.

This clonotype occurred many times. The genes are TRBV5-1 and TRBJ2-1; TRBD2 aligns across 13 bases. The CDR3 consists of 15 residues. Germline CDR1 and CDR2: SGHRS and YFSETQ. V lost 2 bases, J lost 7 bases, and 3 bases stayed unmatched. CDR3 nucleotide sequence: TGCGCCAGCAGCTTAATGACTAGCGGGGGGAATGAGCAGTTCTTC. Translation gives CASSLMTSGGNEQFF.

This clonotype came up a few times. The V call is TRBV28, the J call TRBJ1-1; D call uncertain. The CDR3 is 16 residues long. The germline gives CDR1 MDHEN, CDR2 SYDVKM. With 3 bases removed from V and 1 base from J, the gap between germline ends came to 15 bases. The CDR3: CASSFRPGKPNTEAFF. CDR3 sequence (DNA): TGTGCCAGCAGTTTCCGCCCCGGGAAGCCGAACACTGAAGCTTTCTTT.

This sequence joins TRBV18 and TRBJ2-5; 7 bases align to TRBD2. Losses at the gene ends were 3 bases for V and 3 bases for J; bases not matched to a gene: 7. There are 15 residues in the CDR3. Germline values: CDR1 KGHSH, CDR2 LQKENI. Here the CDR3 reads CASSPFTSGEETQYF. In nucleotides, the CDR3 is TGTGCCAGCTCACCCTTTACCAGCGGGGAAGAGACCCAGTACTTC.

This clonotype has just a few counts. This sequence joins TRBV12-3 or TRBV12-4 and TRBJ1-2; possible D gene TRBD1, 6 bases. The CDR3 covers 13 residues. The V and J ends lost 4 bases and 6 bases respectively, with 12 bases between them. The CDR3 loop is CASSSSRGDGYTF. The DNA for the CDR3 is TGTGCCAGCAGTTCCAGCAGGGGAGATGGCTACACCTTC.

The rearrangement uses TRBV15 and TRBJ2-2; either TRBD1 or TRBD2 may fit D (5 bases each). This CDR3 is 14 amino acids long. Germline assignment: CDR1 LNHNV and CDR2 YYDKDF (reference sequence). V lost 5 bases and J 0 bases, leaving 7 bases between the germline ends. The CDR3 is CATSRDANTGELFF. CDR3 coding DNA: TGTGCCACCAGCCGGGACGCGAACACCGGGGAGCTGTTTTTT.

The chain uses TRBV21-1 and TRBJ1-6. TRBV21-1 is noted as a pseudogene. The CDR3 runs to 17 residues. CDR3 loop: CASSKEGRGEYNSPLHF. In DNA, the CDR3 is TGTGCCAGCAGCAAAGAGGGGAGGGGAGAGTATAATTCACCCCTCCACTTT.

The J gene is TRBJ2-5, the V gene TRBV20-1, with 10 bases identical to TRBD1. This CDR3 has 14 amino acids. Germline CDR1 reads DFQATT; CDR2 reads SNEGSKA (reference sequence). Trimming cost V 5 bases and J 4 bases; bases outside gene matches: 7. DNA for the CDR3: TGCAGTGCTGGGACAGGGGTACAAGGAGAGACCCAGTACTTC. Amino acid sequence: CSAGTGVQGETQYF.

V gene TRBV6-6 combines with J gene TRBJ1-1; D gene unclear. V lost 1 base and J lost 6, with 9 bases in between. The germline V gene has CDR1 MNHNY and CDR2 SVGAGI (reference sequence). The CDR3 has 13 amino acids. CDR3 sequence reads: CASSYFEDAEAFF. The CDR3 DNA reads as TGTGCCAGCAGTTACTTTGAGGACGCTGAAGCTTTCTTT.

This clonotype was seen a handful of times. This chain joins TRBV3-1 and TRBJ1-4; 10 bases line up with TRBD1. This CDR3 contains 17 residues. CDR1 LGHDT and CDR2 YNNKEL come from the germline V gene (reference sequence). The junction had 13 bases not matched to a gene; V was cut back by 4 bases and J by 8 bases. The CDR3 DNA reads TGTGCCAGCAGCCCAGTGACAGGGGGCTTCGAAATCGAAAAACTGTTTTTT. As protein: CASSPVTGGFEIEKLFF.

The chain uses TRBV13 and TRBJ2-5; TRBD2 matches at 11 bases. Germline CDR1 and CDR2: PRHDT and FYEKMQ (reference sequence). This CDR3 spans 15 amino acids. Unmatched junction bases numbered 2, after V lost 0 bases and J lost 5 bases. The DNA for the CDR3 is TGTGCCAGCAGCTTAGGTAGCGGGAGGGACGAGACCCAGTACTTC. As protein: CASSLGSGRDETQYF.

The chain recombines TRBV4-2 with TRBJ2-1; D uncertain. This CDR3 has 14 amino acids. Germline V gene lookup returns CDR1 LGHNA and CDR2 YNFKEQ. Trimming removed 4 bases at V and 11 bases at J, with 18 bases between. The CDR3 reads CASSPPFRQRKQFF. The CDR3 DNA reads as TGTGCCAGCAGCCCACCTTTCCGACAACGGAAGCAGTTCTTC.

The gene calls are TRBV5-6 and TRBJ2-1, with TRBD2 matching over 7 bases. The CDR3 is 18 residues long. Germline V gene lookup returns CDR1 SGHDT and CDR2 YYEEEE. The trim removed 4 bases at V and 1 base at J, leaving 14 bases unmatched. CDR3 DNA: TGTGCCAGCAGCCATTCTCTGGCGGGAGTGCCGTCCTACAATGAGCAGTTCTTC. As protein: CASSHSLAGVPSYNEQFF.